What follows are 17 T cell receptor beta chains derived from one specimen sequenced in a study of blood T cells in healthy people across ages. A second PCR of about 6 to 12 cycles used a sample-barcoded 5' primer and a J-beta primer mix. MiXCR, applied by TCRdb to the 5' RACE reads, yields one record per CDR3 protein. This sample has some 860,000 distinct CDR3 sequences, with 56% found just once. The specimen was blood. These TCRs come from a man aged 35 to 55 in good health.

This clonotype was detected a few times. The chain is built from TRBV20-1 and TRBJ2-5; weak D call: TRBD2 (6 bases). V was cut by 5 bases and J by 0 bases, with 13 bases left in between. Germline loops: CDR1 DFQATT, CDR2 SNEGSKA (reference sequence). The CDR3 is 14 residues long. CDR3 protein: CSAPAGWYQETQYF. The CDR3 coding sequence is TGCAGTGCTCCCGCGGGGTGGTACCAAGAGACCCAGTACTTC.

The chain carries TRBV7-2 and TRBJ2-5, with 10 bases lining up with TRBD1. Per the germline V gene, CDR1 is SGHTA and CDR2 is FQGNSA. The J segment lost 4 bases and the V segment lost 5 bases, leaving 13 bases of the junction unmatched. The CDR3 length is 17 residues. The DNA of the CDR3 is TGTGCCAGCAGCCCCCGCCGACCGGGACAGGGGATAGAGACCCAGTACTTC. Translated: CASSPRRPGQGIETQYF.

This clonotype occurred many times. CDR3 in amino acids: CASSQDGRGTGELFF. CDR3 DNA: TGTGCCAGCAGCCAAGACGGGAGAGGCACCGGGGAGCTGTTTTTT. V usage is TRBV4-2 and J usage is TRBJ2-2, with D perhaps TRBD2 (6 bases). CDR3 length: 15 residues. Germline V gene lookup returns CDR1 LGHNA and CDR2 YNFKEQ. Between the trimmed V and J ends, which lost 0 bases and 4 bases, there was a span of 9 bases.

J is TRBJ2-5 and V is TRBV29-1; TRBD2 matches 14 bases. J gave up 4 bases and V 5 bases, and 3 bases lay outside the gene matches. CDR1 and CDR2 from the germline V gene are SQVTM and ANQGSEA. The CDR3 loop spans 14 amino acids. The CDR3 spells CSVMTSGRGETQYF. The DNA of the CDR3 is TGCAGCGTTATGACTAGCGGGAGGGGAGAGACCCAGTACTTC.

The chain joins TRBV4-3 to TRBJ2-5; D could derive from TRBD1 or TRBD2 (6 bases each). The DNA end is a closer match to TRBJ2-7, so the J assignment may be wrong. Germline-derived CDR1 and CDR2 are LGHNA and YSLEER. The CDR3 sequence is 17 residues long. The CDR3 loop reads CASSQDPLGGSWYEQYF. CDR3 sequence (DNA): TGCGCCAGCAGCCAAGATCCGTTAGGGGGGAGTTGGTACGAGCAGTACTTC.

This chain uses TRBV24-1 with TRBJ2-3; D not resolved. V was shortened by 4 bases and J by 6 bases, with 7 bases between the two germline ends. CDR3 length equals 12 residues. From germline, CDR1 is KGHDR and CDR2 SFDVKD. The CDR3 nucleotides read TGTGCCACCAGTGAAACGTGGGATACGCAGTATTTT. This translates into CATSETWDTQYF.

The rearrangement joins TRBV5-1 to TRBJ1-1; perhaps TRBD1 as D (6 bases). The CDR3 is made up of 16 amino acids. Trimming removed 4 bases at V and 0 bases at J, with 16 bases between. Per the germline V gene, CDR1 is SGHRS and CDR2 is YFSETQ. The CDR3 spells CASSPRGGAVNTEAFF. The CDR3 region has the DNA TGCGCCAGCAGCCCCCGGGGGGGGGCGGTGAACACTGAAGCTTTCTTT.

CDR3 protein: CASSEPLGTGGGYGYTF. CDR3 nucleotides: TGTGCCAGCAGCGAACCTCTCGGGACAGGGGGCGGCTATGGCTACACCTTC. This chain uses TRBV9 with TRBJ1-2; 12 positions match TRBD1. This CDR3 is built from 17 residues. J lost 4 bases, V lost 3 bases, and 10 bases had no gene match. Germline CDR1 is SGDLS and CDR2 is YYNGEE.

This clonotype was seen only once. The chain has TRBV6-6 and TRBJ2-4; 8 bases match TRBD1. Near its end, the DNA agrees better with TRBJ2-7, so the J call may be wrong. This CDR3 is 15 amino acids long. Germline V gives CDR1 MNHNY, CDR2 SVGAGI (reference sequence). CDR3 coding DNA: TGTGCCAGCAGTGGGACAGGACGGAACTACTACGAGCAGTACTTC. Protein sequence: CASSGTGRNYYEQYF.

This clonotype was found a few times. The chain is built from TRBV2 and TRBJ2-1; 14 nucleotides line up with TRBD2. J gave up 6 bases and V 6 bases, and 13 bases lay outside the gene matches. Germline CDR1 and CDR2: SNHLY and FYNNEI. The CDR3 loop spans 18 amino acids. The CDR3 region is CASRTGLAGAIRPNEQFF. CDR3 DNA: TGTGCCAGCAGGACGGGACTAGCGGGAGCCATTCGCCCCAATGAGCAGTTCTTC.

The sample holds one count of this clonotype. The V gene is TRBV5-1, the J gene TRBJ1-1; possible D gene TRBD1, 6 bases. V was shortened by 4 bases and J by 6 bases, with 16 bases between the two germline ends. Per germline, CDR1 SGHRS and CDR2 YFSETQ. The length of the CDR3 is 14 residues. CDR3 sequence: CASSANRVGAEAFF. The CDR3 bases are TGCGCCAGCAGCGCTAACAGGGTAGGGGCTGAAGCTTTCTTT.

The chain is built from TRBV20-1 and TRBJ2-1; TRBD2 is a possible D gene (7 bases). The length of the CDR3 is 16 residues. V gave up 3 bases and J gave up 0 bases, with 15 bases separating them. Germline V gene lookup returns CDR1 DFQATT and CDR2 SNEGSKA (reference sequence). The CDR3 here is CSARGRGASSYNEQFF. DNA of the CDR3: TGCAGTGCTAGGGGGAGGGGGGCCAGCTCCTACAATGAGCAGTTCTTC.

This sequence joins TRBV6-6 and TRBJ1-2, with 9 bases matching TRBD1. CDR1 is MNHNY, CDR2 SVGAGI, per germline (reference sequence). With 7 bases clipped from V and 2 bases from J, the junction kept 14 bases outside the gene matches. The CDR3 has 17 residues. CDR3: CASTPAGQGYMNYGYTF. The CDR3 DNA reads TGTGCCAGCACTCCCGCGGGACAGGGTTACATGAACTATGGCTACACCTTC.

This clonotype has only one observation. The V and J genes are TRBV21-1 and TRBJ2-5; the table calls TRBD2, which could not be checked here. TRBV21-1 is a pseudogene segment. This CDR3 is built from 13 residues. The chain's CDR3 is CASKAHGGETQYF. CDR3 DNA: TGTGCCAGCAAAGCGCACGGAGGGGAGACCCAGTACTTC.

This clonotype has only a few counts. This chain uses TRBV29-1 with TRBJ1-2, with D unclear. Per germline, CDR1 SQVTM and CDR2 ANQGSEA. V lost 0 bases, J lost 6 bases, and 17 bases lay in between. This CDR3 has 15 residues. CDR3 DNA: TGCAGCGTTGAAGACCGGGCCCGGCGGATACATGGCTACACCTTC. Its protein product is CSVEDRARRIHGYTF.

This clonotype has a handful of counts. This sequence joins TRBV15 and TRBJ2-7; 12 bases line up with TRBD1. This CDR3 contains 20 residues. V gave up 4 bases and J gave up 0 bases; unmatched junction bases: 16. CDR1 and CDR2 from the germline V gene are LNHNV and YYDKDF (reference sequence). CDR3 in amino acids: CATSTPLGQGAGRSSYEQYF. In nucleotides, the CDR3 is TGTGCCACCAGCACACCTTTGGGACAGGGGGCGGGAAGGAGCTCCTACGAGCAGTACTTC. Filled out from reference TRBV15 and TRBJ2-7, the complete variable domain reads DAMVIQNPRYQVTQFGKPVTLSCSQTLNHNVMYWYQQKSSQAPKLLFHYYDKDFNNEADTPDNFQSRRPNTSFCFLDIRSPGLGDTAMYLCATSTPLGQGAGRSSYEQYFGPGTRLTVT.

The chain employs TRBV4-1 and TRBJ2-1; D not resolved. Germline CDR1 MGHRA, CDR2 YSYEKL. The CDR3 extends over 16 amino acids. V gave up 3 bases and J gave up 3 bases, with 15 bases separating them. This chain's CDR3 is CASSQPGPSNYNEQFF. CDR3 sequence (DNA): TGCGCCAGCAGCCAGCCAGGACCGAGTAACTACAATGAGCAGTTCTTC.